This TCR beta chain originates from a study of post-analysis software for immune sequencing data. Overall study findings and caveats: The five TRBV segments detected at higher frequency in patients than in controls included TRBV5-6, TRBV5-1 and TRBV20-1. Strong co-clustering by F measure linked samples that shared a preparation batch.

This clonotype was found a few times. Its matching antigen is unknown. Every TCR beta cDNA library bore unique molecular identifiers. Out of roughly 0.95 to 10 million T cells, a few hundred thousand cDNA molecules were generated. TCRdb used MiXCR to reprocess the PCR reads, holding one entry per CDR3 protein. The sample carries approximately 440,000 distinct CDR3 sequences, roughly 45% recorded once. Germline lookup yields CDR1 DFQATT and CDR2 SNEGSKA (reference sequence). V was shortened by 5 bases and J by 3 bases, with 8 bases between the two germline ends. The CDR3 consists of 12 residues. V is TRBV20-1 and J is TRBJ2-1; no firm D call. Sample: blood. The TCR originated in a girl aged 10-17 years with multiple sclerosis. CDR3 sequence: CSALLNYNEQFF. The CDR3 DNA is TGCAGTGCTCTACTCAACTACAATGAGCAGTTCTTC.